Reported below is one TCR beta chain. The time point denotes: patch test 3, about 24 weeks after DPC sensitization. The treatment is: therapeutic diphenylcyclopropenone sensitization with weekly scalp DPC. This sample is drawn from a study of human T cells and chemical hapten exposure. Study background: Patients got weekly scalp diphenylcyclopropenone doses over the roughly 24-week study.

The study used a library that attached unique molecular identifiers to individual cDNA molecules. TCRdb reprocessed the RACE reads via MiXCR and lists one record per CDR3 protein. The data show about 170,000 distinct CDR3 sequences, around a quarter seen once. CDR3 length equals 18 residues. The germline V gene has CDR1 SGHTA and CDR2 FQGNSA. With V trimmed by 1 base and J by 1 base, 10 bases remained unmatched. The receptor's source is a woman younger than 35 with alopecia areata. Some clones in this sample may be carry-over from other donors' samples. The V call is TRBV7-2, the J call TRBJ2-3; 8 bases agree with TRBD2. The material sequenced was whole blood, taken in connection with sensitization to the hapten diphenylcyclopropenone (DPC). The CDR3 region has the DNA TGTGCCAGCAGCTTAGAGGGTCGCGGGGGGTCGGGCACAGATACGCAGTATTTT. Amino acid sequence: CASSLEGRGGSGTDTQYF.